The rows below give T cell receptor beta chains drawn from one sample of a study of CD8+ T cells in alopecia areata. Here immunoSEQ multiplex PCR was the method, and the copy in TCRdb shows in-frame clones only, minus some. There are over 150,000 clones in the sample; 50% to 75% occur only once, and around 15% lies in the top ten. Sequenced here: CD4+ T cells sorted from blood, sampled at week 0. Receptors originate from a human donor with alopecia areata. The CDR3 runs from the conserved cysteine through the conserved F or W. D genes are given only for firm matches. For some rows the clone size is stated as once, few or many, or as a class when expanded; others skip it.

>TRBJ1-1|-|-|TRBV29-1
TGCAGCGTTGAAAAAGGACATAACACTGAAGCTTTCTTT
CSVEKGHNTEAFF
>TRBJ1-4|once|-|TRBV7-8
TGTGCCAGCAGCCAAGAGGGGTTTAATGAAAAACTGTTTTTT
CASSQEGFNEKLFF
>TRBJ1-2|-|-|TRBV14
TGTGCCAGCAGCCAAGATCTTGGGAGCGGCTACACCTTC
CASSQDLGSGYTF
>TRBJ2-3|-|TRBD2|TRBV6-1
TGTGCCAGCAGTGAAGCGGTCGGACTAGCATCAGATACGCAGTATTTT
CASSEAVGLASDTQYF
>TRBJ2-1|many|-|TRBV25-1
TGTGCCAGCAGTGAAGTGAACAATGAGCAGTTCTTC
CASSEVNNEQFF
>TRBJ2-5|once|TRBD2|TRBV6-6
TGTGCCAGCAGACCTCCCTCTAGCGGGCAAGAGACCCAGTACTTC
CASRPPSSGQETQYF
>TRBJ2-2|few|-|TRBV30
TGTGCCTGGAGGGGTGGGGCCGCCCAGCTCGGGGAGCTGTTTTTT
CAWRGGAAQLGELFF
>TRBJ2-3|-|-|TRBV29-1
TGCAGCGCTACAGCACGGGCAGATACGCAGTATTTT
CSATARADTQYF
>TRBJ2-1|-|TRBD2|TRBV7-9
TGTGCCAGCAGCCTCAAGAGACTAGCGGGGAGTCACAATGAGCAGTTCTTC
CASSLKRLAGSHNEQFF
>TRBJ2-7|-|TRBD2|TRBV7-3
TGTGCCAGCAGCCCAACTAGCGGGCGGAGCTCCTACGAGCAGTACTTC
CASSPTSGRSSYEQYF
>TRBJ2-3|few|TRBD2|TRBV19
TGTGCCAGTAGCGGGGGGGCCGCAGATACGCAGTATTTT
CASSGGAADTQYF
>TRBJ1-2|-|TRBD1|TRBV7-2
TGTGCCAGCAGCTCGACAGGGATCTATGGCTACACCTTC
CASSSTGIYGYTF
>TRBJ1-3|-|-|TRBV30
TGTGCCTGGAGTGTACGTCTTCCGGACACCATATATTTT
CAWSVRLPDTIYF
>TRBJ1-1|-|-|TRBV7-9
TGTGCCAGCAGCTCACTCCCATCGCGTCAAATCGGCACTGAAGCTTTCTTT
CASSSLPSRQIGTEAFF
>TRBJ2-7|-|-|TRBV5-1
TGCGCCAGCAGCTCACTTTACAGGGCCGGGGAGCAGTACTTC
CASSSLYRAGEQYF
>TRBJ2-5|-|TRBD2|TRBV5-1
TGCGCCAGCAGCCGGGGGGGGCCAGAGACCCAGTACTTC
CASSRGGPETQYF
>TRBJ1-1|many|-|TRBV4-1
TGCGCCAGCAGCGGGCTAAGTACCTCCATGAACACTGAAGCTTTCTTT
CASSGLSTSMNTEAFF
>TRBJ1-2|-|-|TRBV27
TGTGCCAGCAGTTTTACTGCTAACTATGGCTACACCTTC
CASSFTANYGYTF
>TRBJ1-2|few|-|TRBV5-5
TGTGCCAGCCATGGGGTTTCAAGAACTCATGGCTACACCTTC
CASHGVSRTHGYTF
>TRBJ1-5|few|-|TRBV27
TGTGCCAGCAGTCTCCGGGACGCCAATAGCAATCAGCCCCAGCATTTT
CASSLRDANSNQPQHF
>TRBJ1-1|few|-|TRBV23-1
TGCGCCAGCAGTCCCCGGACAGAGATGAACACTGAAGCTTTCTTT
CASSPRTEMNTEAFF
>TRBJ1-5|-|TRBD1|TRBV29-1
TGCAGCGTGCGGACAGGGCTAAATAGCAATCAGCCCCAGCATTTT
CSVRTGLNSNQPQHF
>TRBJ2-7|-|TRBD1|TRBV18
TGTGCCAGCTCACCAAGACAGGGGACCTCCTACGAGCAGTACTTC
CASSPRQGTSYEQYF
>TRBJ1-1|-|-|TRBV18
TGTGCCAGCTCGCCGACGGGTATGAACACTGAAGCTTTCTTT
CASSPTGMNTEAFF
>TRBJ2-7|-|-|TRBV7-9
TGTGCCAGCAGCTTTTCAGTGAACGAGCAGTACTTC
CASSFSVNEQYF
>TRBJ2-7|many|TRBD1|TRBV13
TGTGCCAGCAGCTTAGGAGGGACAGGGCAGCCGGAGTACTTC
CASSLGGTGQPEYF
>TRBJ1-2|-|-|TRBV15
TGTGCCACCAGCAGAGCCGGACCGTATGGCTACACCTTC
CATSRAGPYGYTF
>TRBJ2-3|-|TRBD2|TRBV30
TGTGCCTGGAGCCCGGGACTAAGCACAGATACGCAGTATTTT
CAWSPGLSTDTQYF
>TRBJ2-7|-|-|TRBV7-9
TGTGCCAGCAGCTTATCCCCATCCCACTACGAGCAGTACTTC
CASSLSPSHYEQYF
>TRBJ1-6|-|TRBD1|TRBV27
TGTGCCAGCAGTTACGACAGGGATTACGCACCCCTCCACTTT
CASSYDRDYAPLHF
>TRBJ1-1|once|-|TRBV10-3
TGTGCCATCAGCAGGTTAGGGACGGATCCAACGGGAGCTTTCTTT
CAISRLGTDPTGAFF
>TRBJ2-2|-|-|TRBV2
TGTGCCAGCAGTGAACAGGGCCACACCGGGGAGCTGTTTTTT
CASSEQGHTGELFF
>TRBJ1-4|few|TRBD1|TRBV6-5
TGTGCCAGCAGTTCTCCACAGGGGGAAAAACTGTTTTTT
CASSSPQGEKLFF
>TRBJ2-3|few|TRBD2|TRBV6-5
TGTGCCAGCAGTTCCGGCGGGGGTGCAGATACGCAGTATTTT
CASSSGGGADTQYF
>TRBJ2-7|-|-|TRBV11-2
TGTGCCAGCAGCTTAGAGGTGGGTTCCCACGAGCAGTACTTC
CASSLEVGSHEQYF
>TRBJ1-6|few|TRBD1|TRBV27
TGTGCCAGCAACAGACAGGGACCCAATTCACCCCTCCACTTT
CASNRQGPNSPLHF
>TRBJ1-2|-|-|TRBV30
TGTGCCTGGAGTGGAGGGGCGGGTTATGGCTACACCTTC
CAWSGGAGYGYTF
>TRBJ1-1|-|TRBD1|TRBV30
TGTGCCTGGAGTGTTCCGGGACAGGGACGCGAAGCTTTCTTT
CAWSVPGQGREAFF
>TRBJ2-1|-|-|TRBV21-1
TGTGACGTGTGGTACGGAGATGAGCAGTTCTTC
CDVWYGDEQFF
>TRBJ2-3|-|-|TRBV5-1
TGCGCCAGCAGGGAGTCGACAGGACGAGATACGCAGTATTTT
CASRESTGRDTQYF
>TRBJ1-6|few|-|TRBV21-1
TGTGCCAGCGCCGGGTTATGCGGGACAGGGGAATCACCCCTCCACTTT
CASAGLCGTGESPLHF
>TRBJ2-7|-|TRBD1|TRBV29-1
TGCAGCGTTTCACCGGGACAGCAATACGAGCAGTACTTC
CSVSPGQQYEQYF
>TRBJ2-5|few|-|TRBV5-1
TGCGCCAGCAGCATCCCCAAAGAGACCCAGTACTTC
CASSIPKETQYF
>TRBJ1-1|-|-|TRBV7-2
TGTGCCAGCAGCTTAGAGGGAACAGGGTATGAGGCTTTCTTT
CASSLEGTGYEAFF
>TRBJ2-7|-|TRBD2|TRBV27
TGTGCCAGCAGTATCAGAGGAGGGGAGGGCTACGAGCAGTACTTC
CASSIRGGEGYEQYF
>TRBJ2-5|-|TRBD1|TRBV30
TGTGCCTGGAGTTTGTCGCAGGGGGTGGTGGAGACCCAGTACTTC
CAWSLSQGVVETQYF
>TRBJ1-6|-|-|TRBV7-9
TGTGCCAGCAGCTTTTCGGCGGTGACTTCACCCCTCCACTTT
CASSFSAVTSPLHF
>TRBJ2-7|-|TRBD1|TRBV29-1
TGCAGTGCCAGGGGGACCGAAACCTACGAGCAGTACTTC
CSARGTETYEQYF
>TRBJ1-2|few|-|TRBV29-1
TGCAGCGTTGATGCCGGAAATGGCTACACCTTC
CSVDAGNGYTF
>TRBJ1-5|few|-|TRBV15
TGTGCCACCAGCAGAGATTTTACAGATTATCAGCCCCAGCATTTT
CATSRDFTDYQPQHF
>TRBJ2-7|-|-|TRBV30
TGTGCCTGGACGCGTGGCAGGACCAGCTCCTACGAGCAGTACTTC
CAWTRGRTSSYEQYF
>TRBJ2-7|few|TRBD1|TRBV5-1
TGCGCCAGCAGCCCACAGGGGACCTCCTACGAGCAGTACTTC
CASSPQGTSYEQYF
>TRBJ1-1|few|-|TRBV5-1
TGCGCCAGCAGCTTGGGAGGGACAATGAACACTGAAGCTTTCTTT
CASSLGGTMNTEAFF
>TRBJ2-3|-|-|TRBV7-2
TGTGCCAGCAGCTTAGAAGATACGCAGTATTTT
CASSLEDTQYF